The clone carrying this TCR beta chain showed up just once. The antigen remains unidentified. Trimming removed 5 bases from V and 10 bases from J, with 15 bases in between. From germline, CDR1 is SGHVS and CDR2 FNYEAQ. This CDR3 contains 13 residues. The data stem from a study of Ad26.COV2.S vaccination and SARS-CoV-2 variants. As for the study in general: COV1001, an Ad26.COV2.S trial, supplied this vaccine-arm donor. Participants got Ad26.COV2.S intramuscularly, once or twice 56 days apart. Study-level points and caveats: Non-spike TCR breadth was similar in vaccine and placebo recipients.

Assay: immunoSEQ multiplex PCR; the TCRdb copy retains only in-frame clones and omits some. This sample has around 320,000 clones, with about 85% found just once. As to treatment: about 20 received Ad26.COV2.S at low or high dose, single or two shots; about 5 received placebo; per-sample allocation not given. Vaccine and placebo recipients were sampled on day 63 after the first injection. The clonotype was recovered from a person aged 18-65 years who received the Ad26.COV2.S COVID-19 vaccine or a placebo. The specimen was peripheral blood, collected in a trial of Ad26.COV2.S vaccine versus placebo. The chain has TRBV7-6 and TRBJ2-1; D ambiguous. In nucleotides, the CDR3 is TGTGCCAGCAGCCCCCGCGGCAGGATGGAGCAGTTCTTC. It codes for CASSPRGRMEQFF.